The 21 T cell receptor beta chains below were found in one sample sequenced in a study of cytomegalovirus exposure and HLA in healthy donors. Amplification used 60 Vbeta primers and 13 Jbeta primers. The table came from immunoSEQ multiplex PCR; TCRdb's copy has only in-frame clones and leaves some out. The repertoire shows more than 65,000 clones; the top ten hold roughly 2.6%. The sequenced material came from PBMCs. The receptors come from a man in his forties in good health and CMV-seronegative.

V is TRBV4-1 and J is TRBJ1-6; 8 bases are a match to TRBD1. The germline V gene encodes CDR1 MGHRA and CDR2 YSYEKL. After removal of 3 bases from V and 7 bases from J, the junction contained 8 bases not matched to a gene. The CDR3 spans 16 residues. This CDR3 reads CASSQLTGASNSPLHF. The CDR3 nucleotides read TGCGCCAGCAGCCAGCTGACAGGGGCGAGCAATTCACCCCTCCACTTT.

This chain uses TRBV5-5 with TRBJ1-6, with 9 bases fitting TRBD1. Unmatched junction bases numbered 7, after V lost 4 bases and J lost 8 bases. The germline V gene has CDR1 SGHKS and CDR2 YYEKEE (reference sequence). This CDR3 contains 15 residues. The CDR3: CASSRGRTGDSPLHF. CDR3 bases: TGTGCCAGCAGCCGGGGCCGGACAGGGGATTCACCCCTCCACTTT.

The CDR3 region is CASSVHGGAEQYF. CDR3 sequence (DNA): TGTGCCAGCAGCGTGCACGGGGGGGCCGAGCAGTACTTC. The V gene is TRBV9, the J gene TRBJ2-7; 8 nucleotides agree with TRBD2. Germline values: CDR1 SGDLS, CDR2 YYNGEE. The CDR3 sequence is 13 residues long. Losses at the gene ends were 2 bases for V and 6 bases for J; bases not matched to a gene: 4.

The chain links TRBV18 to TRBJ1-2; D not certain. Trimming removed 5 bases from V and 6 bases from J, with 25 bases in between. Germline V CDR1 and CDR2: KGHSH, LQKENI. This CDR3 has 17 amino acids. The CDR3 DNA sequence: TGTGCCAGCTCATCAACCCCCCGCGGCCCTACCGGAGATGGCTACACCTTC. Translation: CASSSTPRGPTGDGYTF.

The V call is TRBV25-1, the J call TRBJ1-6, with D tentatively TRBD1 (5 bases). Trimming pared 2 bases from V and 7 bases from J, leaving 6 bases between. Germline CDR1 and CDR2: MGHDK and SYGVNS. This CDR3 is built from 13 residues. CDR3 coding DNA: TGTGCCAGCAGTGAAAACAGGAATTCACCCCTCCACTTT. Its protein product is CASSENRNSPLHF.

V is TRBV28 and J is TRBJ1-1; D gene unclear. The CDR3 has 15 amino acids. From germline, CDR1 is MDHEN and CDR2 SYDVKM. V was trimmed by 6 bases and J by 0 bases, leaving 14 bases between them. The CDR3 nucleotides are TGTGCCAGCAGCTCGGCGGGCCAGCTGAACACTGAAGCTTTCTTT. Its translation is CASSSAGQLNTEAFF.

The chain employs TRBV19 and TRBJ2-7, with 8 nucleotides matching TRBD2. Looked up from germline, CDR1 is LNHDA and CDR2 is SQIVND (reference sequence). The CDR3 sequence is 16 residues long. The V gene end was trimmed by 7 bases and the J gene end by 2 bases; junction bases not matched to a gene: 13. The CDR3 here is CASTPSGGDRPYEQYF. CDR3 in DNA: TGTGCCAGTACCCCCTCGGGGGGGGACCGGCCCTACGAGCAGTACTTC.

This chain uses TRBV9 with TRBJ1-1; D is perhaps TRBD1 (6 bases). Trimming left V 4 bases short and J 4 bases short, with 17 bases between. Per germline, CDR1 SGDLS and CDR2 YYNGEE. This CDR3 spans 15 amino acids. CDR3 coding DNA: TGTGCCAGCAGCCAAGGGCCAGGGGCCCTCACTGAAGCTTTCTTT. As protein: CASSQGPGALTEAFF.

The chain carries TRBV7-2 and TRBJ2-3; 9 nucleotides line up with TRBD2. The V segment lost 1 base and the J segment 2 bases; nucleotides outside the gene matches: 4. This CDR3 region has 16 residues. Germline V gene sequence: CDR1 SGHTA, CDR2 FQGNSA. The CDR3 sequence: CASSLVLAGATDTQYF. CDR3 in DNA: TGTGCCAGCAGCTTAGTCTTAGCGGGGGCCACAGATACGCAGTATTTT.

The chain recombines TRBV9 with TRBJ1-3, with D perhaps matching TRBD1 (5 bases). The CDR3 length is 17 residues. V lost 0 bases, J lost 0 bases, and 13 bases lay in between. Germline V gives CDR1 SGDLS, CDR2 YYNGEE. In DNA form, the CDR3 reads TGTGCCAGCAGCGTAGTGGGGGGGGGTGCCTCTGGAAACACCATATATTTT. This codes for CASSVVGGGASGNTIYF.

A word on this clone: The same CDR3 arises from other DNA sequences in this sample as well. The genes are TRBV5-4 and TRBJ2-5; D is unresolved. Germline CDR1 reads SGHNT; CDR2 reads YYREEE (reference sequence). V dropped 0 bases and J dropped 0 bases, with 6 bases sitting between them. CDR3 size: 14 residues. The CDR3 is CASSLDPDQETQYF. The CDR3 DNA sequence: TGTGCCAGCAGCTTGGACCCAGACCAAGAGACCCAGTACTTC.

The V call is TRBV5-1, the J call TRBJ1-1; 10 nucleotides line up with TRBD1. The CDR3 spans 15 residues. The ends lost 3 bases at V and 1 base at J; junction bases unmatched: 3. The germline V gene has CDR1 SGHRS and CDR2 YFSETQ. CDR3 loop: CASSSRQGANTEAFF. CDR3 nucleotides: TGCGCCAGCAGCTCCCGACAGGGGGCGAACACTGAAGCTTTCTTT.

The chain links TRBV7-2 to TRBJ2-3, with TRBD1 identical over 8 bases. V trimming: 7 bases; J trimming: 4 bases; junction bases outside the gene matches: 13. Germline V lookup: CDR1 SGHTA, CDR2 FQGNSA. The CDR3 length is 16 residues. The CDR3 nucleotides read TGTGCCAGCACGACAGGGGTACGGGGGACAGCAGATACGCAGTATTTT. Protein product: CASTTGVRGTADTQYF.

The chain is built from TRBV19 and TRBJ1-5; D is perhaps TRBD1 (5 bases). V was trimmed by 3 bases and J by 2 bases, leaving 14 bases between them. The CDR3 spans 16 residues. Germline CDR1 LNHDA, CDR2 SQIVND (reference sequence). DNA of the CDR3: TGTGCCAGTAGTATGGAAGGGGCATGGGGCAATCAGCCCCAGCATTTT. This encodes CASSMEGAWGNQPQHF.

V usage is TRBV5-6 and J usage is TRBJ2-2, with TRBD2 as a possible D gene (5 bases). From germline, CDR1 is SGHDT and CDR2 YYEEEE. This CDR3 region has 16 residues. V dropped 1 base and J dropped 4 bases, with 14 bases sitting between them. Here the CDR3 reads CASSLTSGVSTGELFF. The CDR3 DNA is TGTGCCAGCAGCTTGACCTCCGGGGTGAGCACCGGGGAGCTGTTTTTT.

The chain carries TRBV2 and TRBJ1-2; D is possibly TRBD1 (6 bases). Germline loops: CDR1 SNHLY, CDR2 FYNNEI. V lost 7 bases and J lost 2, with 14 bases in between. CDR3 length: 14 amino acids. The CDR3: CASKGGLTNYGYTF. The CDR3 DNA sequence: TGTGCCAGCAAGGGGGGGCTAACGAACTATGGCTACACCTTC.

This chain connects TRBV9 to TRBJ1-6, with a possible D match to TRBD1 (5 bases). The germline V gene encodes CDR1 SGDLS and CDR2 YYNGEE. The CDR3 has 12 amino acids. The ends were cut back, 4 bases at V and 9 bases at J, with 8 bases in the middle. CDR3 region: CASSFGGSPLHF. CDR3 bases: TGTGCCAGCAGCTTCGGGGGTTCACCCCTCCACTTT.

The rearrangement joins TRBV6-5 to TRBJ2-7; D possibly corresponds to TRBD2 (5 bases). Trimming stripped 6 bases from V and 3 bases from J, with 15 bases between. CDR1 is MNHEY and CDR2 is SVGAGI in the germline V gene. This CDR3 has 14 residues. The CDR3 loop is CASRRSPGSYEQYF. CDR3 in DNA: TGTGCCAGCAGGCGATCCCCTGGGAGCTACGAGCAGTACTTC.

The CDR3 DNA follows: TGTGCCAGCAGCTCCACAACGACTAGTTTAGATACGCAGTATTTT. Protein product: CASSSTTTSLDTQYF. This chain joins TRBV7-9 and TRBJ2-3, with D perhaps matching TRBD2 (6 bases). V was trimmed by 4 bases and J by 5 bases, leaving 16 bases between them. CDR1 SEHNR and CDR2 FQNEAQ come from the germline V gene (reference sequence). This CDR3 is built from 15 residues.

The J gene is TRBJ2-1, the V gene TRBV9; D is perhaps TRBD2 (7 bases). CDR3 length: 15 amino acids. V shed 2 bases and J shed 8 bases, with 17 bases lying between them. The germline CDR1 and CDR2 sequences are SGDLS and YYNGEE. The CDR3 DNA is TGTGCCAGCAGCGTGGGTGGGGGGGCCGAATATGAGCAGTTCTTC. Translating gives CASSVGGGAEYEQFF.

The chain couples TRBV30 to TRBJ1-5; 7 bases are shared with TRBD1. The germline V gene has CDR1 GTSNPN and CDR2 SVGIG (reference sequence). J was trimmed by 5 bases and V by 0 bases; bases with no gene match: 4. The CDR3 totals 14 residues. The CDR3 region has the DNA TGTGCCTGGAGTGTAAACAGGGGCTATCAGCCCCAGCATTTT. Its protein is CAWSVNRGYQPQHF.